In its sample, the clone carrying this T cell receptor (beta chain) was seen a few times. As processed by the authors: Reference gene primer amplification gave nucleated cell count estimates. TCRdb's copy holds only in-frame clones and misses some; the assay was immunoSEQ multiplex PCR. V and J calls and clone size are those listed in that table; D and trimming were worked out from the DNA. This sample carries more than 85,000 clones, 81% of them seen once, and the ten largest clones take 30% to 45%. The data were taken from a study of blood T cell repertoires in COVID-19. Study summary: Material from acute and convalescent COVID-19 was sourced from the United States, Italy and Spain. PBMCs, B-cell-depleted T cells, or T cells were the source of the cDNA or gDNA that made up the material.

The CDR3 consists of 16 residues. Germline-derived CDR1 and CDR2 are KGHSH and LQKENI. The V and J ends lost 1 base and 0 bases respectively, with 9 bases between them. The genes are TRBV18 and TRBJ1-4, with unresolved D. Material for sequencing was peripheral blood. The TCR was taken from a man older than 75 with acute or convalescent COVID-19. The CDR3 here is CASSPLTGSTNEKLFF. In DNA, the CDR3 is TGTGCCAGCTCACCACTCACGGGATCAACTAATGAAAAACTGTTTTTT.